The 11 T cell receptor beta chains below all came from one sample that was sequenced in a study of blood T cell repertoires in COVID-19 (dated by TCRdb to the early 2020s). Library prep was done by the immunoSEQ multiplex PCR assay. As stored in TCRdb, this immuneACCESS dataset retains in-frame rearrangements with V and J assigned. A fraction of the clones does not appear; measured against another copy, unresolved V genes explain less than half of the discrepancy, and the remainder lacks a known reason. Recorded for this sample are about 58,000 clones; approximately 90% of them occurred a single time. In total, the top ten clones hold approximately 15% of the sample. The source material was peripheral blood. These receptors were collected from a woman in her sixties with active COVID-19.

The chain couples TRBV9 to TRBJ2-1, with D maybe TRBD1 (5 bases). Between the trimmed V and J ends, which lost 0 bases and 4 bases, there was a span of 14 bases. CDR3 length: 16 amino acids. Germline V gene data show CDR1 as SGDLS and CDR2 as YYNGEE. The CDR3 region is CASSVAAGIGYNEQFF. The CDR3 region has the DNA TGTGCCAGCAGCGTAGCTGCAGGGATTGGGTACAATGAGCAGTTCTTC.

This chain uses TRBV19 with TRBJ2-3; D possibly corresponds to TRBD1 (6 bases). Trimming removed 4 bases from V and 0 bases from J, with 11 bases in between. The CDR3 contains 15 residues. Germline V gene lookup returns CDR1 LNHDA and CDR2 SQIVND (reference sequence). The CDR3 loop is CASSTGHTSTDTQYF. The CDR3 DNA sequence: TGTGCCAGTAGTACGGGACACACTAGCACAGATACGCAGTATTTT.

The rearrangement joins TRBV7-8 to TRBJ1-1, with D uncertain. Germline-derived CDR1 and CDR2 are SGHVS and FQNEAQ. V was trimmed by 5 bases and J by 3 bases, leaving 7 bases between them. The CDR3 is made up of 12 amino acids. The CDR3 loop is CASSPRYTEAFF. The CDR3 DNA reads TGTGCCAGCAGCCCGAGATACACTGAAGCTTTCTTT.

This clone turned up a few times. This chain links TRBV4-3 with TRBJ2-1; the D is unclear. V was cut by 5 bases and J by 0 bases, with 14 bases left in between. The CDR3 extends over 16 amino acids. Germline V gene lookup returns CDR1 LGHNA and CDR2 YSLEER. DNA for the CDR3: TGCGCCAGCAGCTTCAGACTGGCTAGCTCCTACAATGAGCAGTTCTTC. Translation gives CASSFRLASSYNEQFF.

The chain combines TRBV20-1 with TRBJ1-6; D unclear. V dropped 4 bases and J dropped 10 bases, with 17 bases sitting between them. The V gene's germline CDR1 is DFQATT and CDR2 SNEGSKA (reference sequence). The CDR3 extends over 14 amino acids. The CDR3 here is CSATDGGRGSPLHF. In DNA form, the CDR3 reads TGCAGTGCTACTGATGGAGGGAGAGGCTCACCCCTCCACTTT.

The chain combines TRBV6-1 with TRBJ2-2, with D possibly matching TRBD1 (6 bases). V dropped 2 bases and J dropped 6 bases, with 16 bases sitting between them. CDR1 and CDR2 (germline): MNHNS, SASEGT. The CDR3 covers 16 residues. Written as DNA, the CDR3 is TGTGCCAGCAGTGAACTATTAGGGGGAAGATCCGGGGAGCTGTTTTTT. Translated, it gives CASSELLGGRSGELFF.

V gene TRBV5-1 combines with J gene TRBJ2-1, with D possibly being TRBD2 (6 bases). Trimming stripped 4 bases from V and 7 bases from J, with 18 bases between. The CDR3 is 15 residues long. Germline V gene data show CDR1 as SGHRS and CDR2 as YFSETQ. The CDR3 coding sequence is TGCGCCAGCAGCAAAATACCGGGAGCGGCGAATGAGCAGTTCTTC. Translating gives CASSKIPGAANEQFF.

J is TRBJ2-1 and V is TRBV7-3; 9 bases fit TRBD2. Germline assignment: CDR1 SGHTA and CDR2 FQGTGA. V shed 1 base, J shed 9 bases, and the junction held 1 base outside the gene matches. The CDR3 has 13 amino acids. The CDR3 DNA follows: TGTGCCAGCAGCTTAATGCGGGGGGGTGAGCAGTTCTTC. Protein product: CASSLMRGGEQFF.

This chain joins TRBV7-6 and TRBJ2-3, with a tentative D call TRBD1 (6 bases). V was cut by 2 bases and J by 2 bases, with 11 bases left in between. The CDR3 totals 15 residues. Germline CDR1 SGHVS, CDR2 FNYEAQ. CDR3 protein: CASSLLGQNTDTQYF. Here the CDR3 DNA reads TGTGCCAGCAGCTTATTGGGACAAAACACAGATACGCAGTATTTT.

The rearrangement joins TRBV5-1 to TRBJ2-2, with D perhaps matching TRBD2 (5 bases). The ends were cut back, 6 bases at V and 6 bases at J, with 15 bases in the middle. The length of the CDR3 is 14 residues. Germline CDR1 and CDR2: SGHRS and YFSETQ. The chain's CDR3 is CASTSARGAGELFF. The CDR3 DNA reads as TGCGCCAGCACCAGTGCCCGGGGAGCCGGGGAGCTGTTTTTT.

In its sample, this clone was seen once. The rearrangement joins TRBV15 to TRBJ2-3; 8 bases agree with TRBD2. Germline CDR1 reads LNHNV; CDR2 reads YYDKDF (reference sequence). The junction had 11 bases not matched to a gene; V was cut back by 8 bases and J by 1 base. The CDR3 spans 16 residues. DNA for the CDR3: TGTGCCACCTCAAATGCTTGGCGGGGGGGCACAGATACGCAGTATTTT. Protein product: CATSNAWRGGTDTQYF. Together with reference TRBV15 and TRBJ2-3, the CDR3 gives the full variable domain: DAMVIQNPRYQVTQFGKPVTLSCSQTLNHNVMYWYQQKSSQAPKLLFHYYDKDFNNEADTPDNFQSRRPNTSFCFLDIRSPGLGDTAMYLCATSNAWRGGTDTQYFGPGTRLTVL.